Below are 8 T cell receptor beta chains sequenced from a single sample in a study of molecular identifiers for immune sequencing clone quantification. Via MiXCR, TCRdb re-called the PCR reads, giving one row per CDR3 protein. The sample lists just under 65,000 distinct CDR3 sequences, about 17% occurring once. Sequenced material: naive CD8+ T cells from blood, with Jurkat cell RNA spiked in. Regarding subset: FACS-sorted CD8+CD4-CCR7+CD45RA+ naive T cells. The receptors originated from a human donor in good health. Some libraries in this study had Jurkat cell RNA spiked in.

V usage is TRBV5-4 and J usage is TRBJ2-1; a possible D gene is TRBD2 (6 bases). There are 16 residues in the CDR3. Germline assignment: CDR1 SGHNT and CDR2 YYREEE (reference sequence). V lost 1 base to trimming and J lost 4 bases, with 15 bases between them. The CDR3 bases are TGTGCCAGCAGCTTGCCGTACGGGGAGGAGTACAATGAGCAGTTCTTC. This gives the protein CASSLPYGEEYNEQFF.

At least ten counts were recorded for this clonotype. The chain has TRBV6-2 or TRBV6-3 and TRBJ2-7, with D possibly matching TRBD1 (5 bases). CDR3 length: 13 residues. V was shortened by 0 bases and J by 4 bases, with 7 bases between the two germline ends. The germline V gene encodes CDR1 MNHEY and CDR2 SVGEGT. In DNA, the CDR3 is TGTGCCAGCAGTTACTCAGACAGTTACGAGCAGTACTTC. Translated, it gives CASSYSDSYEQYF.

This clonotype was found many times. The rearrangement links TRBV20-1 to TRBJ1-4, with D possibly matching TRBD1 (6 bases). Germline lookup yields CDR1 DFQATT and CDR2 SNEGSKA (reference sequence). Trimming left V 3 bases short and J 2 bases short, with 16 bases between. The CDR3 covers 16 residues. For the CDR3, the DNA is TGCAGTGCTAGGGAGGACAGATTCGGTACTAATGAAAAACTGTTTTTT. Amino acid sequence: CSAREDRFGTNEKLFF.

The chain recombines TRBV2 with TRBJ2-1, with TRBD2 identical over 9 bases. V lost 7 bases to trimming and J lost 6 bases; unmatched junction nucleotides: 10. The length of the CDR3 is 15 residues. CDR1 and CDR2 from the germline V gene are SNHLY and FYNNEI. CDR3 sequence reads: CASTLAGSISNEQFF. Here the CDR3 DNA reads TGTGCCAGCACGCTAGCGGGAAGCATCTCCAATGAGCAGTTCTTC. Full variable domain (missing parts from reference TRBV2 and TRBJ2-1): EPEVTQTPSHQVTQMGQEVILRCVPISNHLYFYWYRQILGQKVEFLVSFYNNEISEKSEIFDDQFSVERPDGSNFTLKIRSTKLEDSAMYFCASTLAGSISNEQFFGPGTRLTVL.

In its sample, this clonotype was seen many times. The chain employs TRBV12-3 or TRBV12-4 and TRBJ2-7; D is undetermined. The CDR3 is 14 residues long. Trimming removed 2 bases at V and 5 bases at J, with 13 bases between. Written as DNA, the CDR3 is TGTGCCAGCAGTTTACTGTGGGTAGGGAACGAGCAGTACTTC. As protein: CASSLLWVGNEQYF.

This clonotype appeared many times. This chain links TRBV2 with TRBJ2-5; D unclear. The CDR3 covers 16 residues. Trimming took off 2 bases at V and 2 bases at J, with 15 bases between the two ends. From germline, CDR1 is SNHLY and CDR2 FYNNEI. CDR3 in amino acids: CASSESLQDGQETQYF. In nucleotides, the CDR3 is TGTGCCAGCAGTGAATCACTCCAGGACGGACAAGAGACCCAGTACTTC.

This chain links TRBV2 with TRBJ2-2, with 10 nucleotides matching TRBD1. The V and J ends lost 6 bases and 6 bases, in that order; junction bases with no gene match: 7. Germline values: CDR1 SNHLY, CDR2 FYNNEI. The CDR3 runs 15 residues. The CDR3: CASSSGTGAAGELFF. Written as DNA, the CDR3 is TGTGCCAGCAGCTCTGGGACAGGGGCGGCCGGGGAGCTGTTTTTT.

This clonotype was recorded once. J is TRBJ1-1 and V is TRBV6-4, with TRBD1 identical over 7 bases. V gave up 10 bases and J gave up 3 bases; unmatched junction bases: 5. Germline CDR1 MRHNA, CDR2 SNTAGT. The length of the CDR3 is 12 residues. The CDR3 DNA sequence: TGTGCCACCAGGGGGGGGCACACTGAAGCTTTCTTT. This codes for CATRGGHTEAFF.